This entry lists 10 T cell receptor beta chains sequenced from one sample in a study of shared clonotypes between healthy human individuals. Measured with immunoSEQ multiplex PCR; TCRdb has only the in-frame clones, and not every one. The profile shows over 2 million clones, about nine tenths of them singletons. Sequencing was performed on naive CD4+ T cells from PBMCs. Subset here: CD45RA+ positively selected. These receptors were collected from a young man in good health. Some clones in this sample may be carry-over from other donors' samples.

This chain uses TRBV4-2 with TRBJ2-5; tentatively, D is TRBD2 (6 bases). Between the trimmed V and J ends, which lost 0 bases and 4 bases, there was a span of 15 bases. Germline V CDR1 and CDR2: LGHNA, YNFKEQ. The CDR3 totals 16 residues. The CDR3 bases are TGTGCCAGCAGCCAAGATACGGGACTGGGGGGAGAGACCCAGTACTTC. Its protein product is CASSQDTGLGGETQYF.

The chain combines TRBV6-1 with TRBJ1-2, with 7 bases lining up with TRBD1. V was pared by 0 bases and J by 4 bases, with 11 bases of the junction left unmatched. The CDR3 sequence is 17 residues long. Germline V gene sequence: CDR1 MNHNS, CDR2 SASEGT. The chain's CDR3 is CASSEATRQGWGYGYTF. CDR3 bases: TGTGCCAGCAGTGAAGCGACCCGACAGGGTTGGGGCTATGGCTACACCTTC.

V gene TRBV11-2 combines with J gene TRBJ2-5; D ambiguous. This CDR3 has 14 amino acids. Germline V lookup: CDR1 SGHAT, CDR2 FQNNGV. Trimming shortened V by 0 bases and J by 6 bases, and 11 bases separated the two germline ends. CDR3 loop: CASSLDGVRQTQYF. CDR3 bases: TGTGCCAGCAGCTTAGATGGGGTCCGGCAGACCCAGTACTTC.

V gene TRBV5-1 combines with J gene TRBJ2-7; 8 bases map to TRBD2. CDR3 length equals 15 residues. Trimming at V came to 1 base and at J to 5 bases, leaving 8 bases not matched to a gene. Germline V gene sequence: CDR1 SGHRS, CDR2 YFSETQ. This CDR3 is CASSLQPGLGDEQYF. As DNA, the CDR3 is TGCGCCAGCAGCTTGCAACCGGGACTAGGCGACGAGCAGTACTTC.

The chain has TRBV11-2 and TRBJ1-4; TRBD1 might be the D (6 bases). The V gene's germline CDR1 is SGHAT and CDR2 FQNNGV. The CDR3 spans 15 residues. Trimming removed 5 bases from V and 5 bases from J, with 15 bases in between. CDR3 DNA sequence: TGTGCCAGCAGCACTTCGACAGGTCCCAATGAAAAACTGTTTTTT. It codes for CASSTSTGPNEKLFF.

V and J are TRBV5-4 and TRBJ2-4, with D possibly TRBD1 on 6 matching bases. The CDR3 runs 16 residues. Germline V gene lookup returns CDR1 SGHNT and CDR2 YYREEE (reference sequence). Trimming took off 4 bases at V and 0 bases at J, with 14 bases between the two ends. In DNA form, the CDR3 reads TGTGCCAGCAGCAGAGGGGACACCCAAGCCAAAAACATTCAGTACTTC. It translates to CASSRGDTQAKNIQYF.

V is TRBV9 and J is TRBJ2-7; 12 bases are a match to TRBD1. The CDR3 sequence is 13 residues long. In germline, CDR1 is SGDLS, CDR2 YYNGEE. The CDR3 coding sequence is TGTGCTCCTTCAGGGACAGGGGGCATCGAGCAGTACTTC. This sequence encodes CAPSGTGGIEQYF.

This clone was recorded only once. The chain has TRBV11-2 and TRBJ2-7; 12 bases align to TRBD2. V lost 2 bases to trimming and J lost 2 bases; unmatched junction nucleotides: 1. Per the germline V gene, CDR1 is SGHAT and CDR2 is FQNNGV. There are 15 residues in the CDR3. CDR3: CASSLTSGRTYEQYF. Here the CDR3 DNA reads TGTGCCAGCAGCTTAACTAGCGGGAGGACCTACGAGCAGTACTTC.

V and J are TRBV27 and TRBJ2-4, with a tentative D call TRBD2 (6 bases). Trimming stripped 6 bases from V and 2 bases from J, with 17 bases between. The CDR3 totals 16 residues. Germline CDR1 and CDR2: MNHEY and SMNVEV (reference sequence). As DNA, the CDR3 is TGTGCCAGCAGCCGTACCCTCCGGGGGACCAAAAACATTCAGTACTTC. Its translation is CASSRTLRGTKNIQYF.

About this clone: Other DNA variants within this sample encode the same CDR3. J is TRBJ1-1 and V is TRBV5-1; TRBD1 aligns across 7 bases. CDR3 size: 16 residues. Trimming removed 0 bases from V and 2 bases from J; junction bases left unmatched: 7. Looked up from germline, CDR1 is SGHRS and CDR2 is YFSETQ. CDR3 amino acids: CASSLAPGQVNTEAFF. For the CDR3, the DNA is TGCGCCAGCAGCTTGGCCCCCGGACAGGTCAACACTGAAGCTTTCTTT.